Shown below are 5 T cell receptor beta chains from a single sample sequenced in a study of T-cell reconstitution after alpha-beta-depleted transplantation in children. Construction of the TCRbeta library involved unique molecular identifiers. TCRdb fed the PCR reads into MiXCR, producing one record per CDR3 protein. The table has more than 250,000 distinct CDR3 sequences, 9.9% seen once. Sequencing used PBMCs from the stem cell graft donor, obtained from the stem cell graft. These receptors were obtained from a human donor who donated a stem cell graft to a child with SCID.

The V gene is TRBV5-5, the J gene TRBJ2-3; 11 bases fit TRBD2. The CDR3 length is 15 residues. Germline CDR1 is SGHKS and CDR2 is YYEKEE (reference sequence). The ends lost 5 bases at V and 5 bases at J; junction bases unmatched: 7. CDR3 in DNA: TGTGCCAGCAGTGCCAGACTAGCGGGGCTAGATACGCAGTATTTT. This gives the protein CASSARLAGLDTQYF.

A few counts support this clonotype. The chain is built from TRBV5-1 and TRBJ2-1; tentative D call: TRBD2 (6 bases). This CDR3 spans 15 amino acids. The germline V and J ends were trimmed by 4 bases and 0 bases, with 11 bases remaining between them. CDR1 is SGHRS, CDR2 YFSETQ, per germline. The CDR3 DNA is TGCGCCAGCAGCCAGGAGGGGACCTCCTACAATGAGCAGTTCTTC. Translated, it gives CASSQEGTSYNEQFF. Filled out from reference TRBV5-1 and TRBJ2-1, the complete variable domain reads KAGVTQTPRYLIKTRGQQVTLSCSPISGHRSVSWYQQTPGQGLQFLFEYFSETQRNKGNFPGRFSGRQFSNSRSEMNVSTLELGDSALYLCASSQEGTSYNEQFFGPGTRLTVL.

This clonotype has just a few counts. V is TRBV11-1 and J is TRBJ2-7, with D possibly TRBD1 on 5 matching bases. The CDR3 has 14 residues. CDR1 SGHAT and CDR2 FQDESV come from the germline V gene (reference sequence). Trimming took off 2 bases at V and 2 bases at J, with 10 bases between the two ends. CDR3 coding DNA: TGTGCCAGCAGCTTAATCCAGGGTGCCTACGAGCAGTACTTC. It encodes CASSLIQGAYEQYF.

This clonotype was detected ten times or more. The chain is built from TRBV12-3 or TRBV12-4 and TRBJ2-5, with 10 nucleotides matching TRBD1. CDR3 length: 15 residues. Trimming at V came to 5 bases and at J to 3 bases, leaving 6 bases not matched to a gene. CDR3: CASSDRGRVKETQYF. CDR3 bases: TGTGCCAGCAGTGACAGGGGGCGGGTCAAAGAGACCCAGTACTTC.

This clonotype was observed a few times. This CDR3 reads CASSPGGPVYTEAFF. The CDR3 DNA is TGTGCCAGCAGCCCAGGGGGGCCGGTTTACACTGAAGCTTTCTTT. This chain joins TRBV7-9 and TRBJ1-1, with 7 bases fitting TRBD1. Germline assignment: CDR1 SEHNR and CDR2 FQNEAQ (reference sequence). Trimming at V came to 5 bases and at J to 3 bases, leaving 9 bases not matched to a gene. This CDR3 region has 15 residues. Combining the CDR3 with reference TRBV7-9 and TRBJ1-1 gives the whole variable domain DTGVSQNPRHKITKRGQNVTFRCDPISEHNRLYWYRQTLGQGPEFLTYFQNEAQLEKSRLLSDRFSAERPKGSFSTLEIQRTEQGDSAMYLCASSPGGPVYTEAFFGQGTRLTVV.